This TCR beta chain comes out of a study of cytomegalovirus exposure and HLA in healthy donors. Primers: 60 Vbeta forward and 13 Jbeta reverse. Assay: immunoSEQ multiplex PCR; the TCRdb copy retains only in-frame clones and omits some. The sample includes about 70,000 clones, about nine tenths of them seen just once. V lost 4 bases, J lost 0 bases, and 10 bases lay in between. This CDR3 is 15 amino acids long. Germline CDR1 is LNHDA and CDR2 is SQIVND (reference sequence). This clone was detected only a few times. This sequence joins TRBV19 and TRBJ1-5, with a tentative D call TRBD1 (6 bases). Sequencing input: PBMCs. The TCR sequence derives from a woman aged 25 to 39 in good health and CMV-seronegative. The CDR3 nucleotides read TGTGCCAGTAGTAAAACAGGGTATAGCAATCAGCCCCAGCATTTT. It yields the protein CASSKTGYSNQPQHF. Full variable domain (missing parts from reference TRBV19 and TRBJ1-5): DGGITQSPKYLFRKEGQNVTLSCEQNLNHDAMYWYRQDPGQGLRLIYYSQIVNDFQKGDIAEGYSVSREKKESFPLTVTSAQKNPTAFYLCASSKTGYSNQPQHFGDGTRLSIL.